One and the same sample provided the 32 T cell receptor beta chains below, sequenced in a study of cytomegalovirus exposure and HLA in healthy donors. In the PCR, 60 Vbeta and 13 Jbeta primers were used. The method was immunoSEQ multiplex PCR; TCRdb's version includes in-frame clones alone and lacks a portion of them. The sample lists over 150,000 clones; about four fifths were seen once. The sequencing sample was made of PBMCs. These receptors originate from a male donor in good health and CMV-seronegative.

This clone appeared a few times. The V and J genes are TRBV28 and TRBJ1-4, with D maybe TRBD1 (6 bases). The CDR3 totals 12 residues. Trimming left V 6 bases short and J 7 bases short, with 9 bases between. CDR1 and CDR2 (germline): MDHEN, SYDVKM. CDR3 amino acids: CASSQGSEKLFF. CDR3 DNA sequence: TGTGCCAGCAGCCAGGGGTCTGAAAAACTGTTTTTT.

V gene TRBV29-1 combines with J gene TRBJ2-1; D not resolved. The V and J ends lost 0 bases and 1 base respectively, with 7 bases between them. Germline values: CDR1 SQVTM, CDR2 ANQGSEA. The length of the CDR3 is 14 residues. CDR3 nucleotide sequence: TGCAGCGTTGAAGATCCTAGGTCCTACAATGAGCAGTTCTTC. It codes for CSVEDPRSYNEQFF.

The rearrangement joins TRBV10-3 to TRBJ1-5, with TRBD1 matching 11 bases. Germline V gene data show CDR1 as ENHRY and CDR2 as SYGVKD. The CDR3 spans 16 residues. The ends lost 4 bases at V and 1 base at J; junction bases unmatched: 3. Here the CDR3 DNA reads TGTGCCATCAGTGTCGGGACAGGGGGAAGCAATCAGCCCCAGCATTTT. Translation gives CAISVGTGGSNQPQHF.

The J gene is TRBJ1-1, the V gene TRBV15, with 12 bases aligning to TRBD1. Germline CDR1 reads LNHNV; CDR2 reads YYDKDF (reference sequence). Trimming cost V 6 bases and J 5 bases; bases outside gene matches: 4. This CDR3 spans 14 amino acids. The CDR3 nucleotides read TGTGCCACCAGAAGGGACAGGGGGCGGACTGAAGCTTTCTTT. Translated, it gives CATRRDRGRTEAFF.

CDR3 region: CASSRQGASGNTIYF. Here the CDR3 DNA reads TGTGCCAGCAGTAGACAGGGGGCCTCTGGAAACACCATATATTTT. The rearrangement joins TRBV2 to TRBJ1-3; 10 bases match TRBD1. This CDR3 is built from 15 residues. Per the germline V gene, CDR1 is SNHLY and CDR2 is FYNNEI. The junction had 1 base not matched to a gene; V was cut back by 5 bases and J by 0 bases.

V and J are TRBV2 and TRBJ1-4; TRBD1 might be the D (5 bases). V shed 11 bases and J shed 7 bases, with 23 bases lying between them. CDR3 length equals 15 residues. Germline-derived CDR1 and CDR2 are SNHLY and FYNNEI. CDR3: CASQDNGGIGEKLFF. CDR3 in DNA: TGTGCCTCACAGGACAACGGGGGGATCGGTGAAAAACTGTTTTTT.

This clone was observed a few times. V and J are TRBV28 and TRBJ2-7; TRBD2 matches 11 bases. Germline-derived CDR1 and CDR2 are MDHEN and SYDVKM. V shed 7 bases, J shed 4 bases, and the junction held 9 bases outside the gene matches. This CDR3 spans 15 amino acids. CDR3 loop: CASTPGLAGLYEQYF. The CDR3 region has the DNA TGTGCCAGCACCCCCGGACTAGCGGGCTTATACGAGCAGTACTTC.

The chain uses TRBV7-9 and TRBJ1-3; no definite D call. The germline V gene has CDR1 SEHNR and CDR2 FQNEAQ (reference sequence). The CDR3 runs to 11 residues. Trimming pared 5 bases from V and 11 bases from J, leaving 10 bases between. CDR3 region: CASSTSQAIYF. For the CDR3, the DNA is TGTGCCAGCAGCACTTCCCAGGCCATATATTTT. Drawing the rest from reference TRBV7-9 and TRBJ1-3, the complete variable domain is DTGVSQNPRHKITKRGQNVTFRCDPISEHNRLYWYRQTLGQGPEFLTYFQNEAQLEKSRLLSDRFSAERPKGSFSTLEIQRTEQGDSAMYLCASSTSQAIYFGEGSWLTVV.

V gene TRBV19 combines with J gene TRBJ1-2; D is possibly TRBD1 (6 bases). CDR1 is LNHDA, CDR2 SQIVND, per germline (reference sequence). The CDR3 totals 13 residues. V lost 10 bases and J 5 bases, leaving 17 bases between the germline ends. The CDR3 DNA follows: TGTGCCATTTCCAACAGGGAGGGGTATGGCTACACCTTC. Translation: CAISNREGYGYTF.

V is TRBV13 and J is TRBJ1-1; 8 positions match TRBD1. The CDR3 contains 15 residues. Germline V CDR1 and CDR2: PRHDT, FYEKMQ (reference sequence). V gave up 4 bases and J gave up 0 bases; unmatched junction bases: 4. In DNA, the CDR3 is TGTGCCAGCAGCTCCCGGACAGGGATGAACACTGAAGCTTTCTTT. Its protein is CASSSRTGMNTEAFF.

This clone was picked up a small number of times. DNA for the CDR3: TGCGCCAGCAGCCAAGATCGACAGGTCTACTATTCTGGGGCCAACGTCCTGACTTTC. This translates into CASSQDRQVYYSGANVLTF. V is TRBV4-3 and J is TRBJ2-6, with D perhaps TRBD1 (6 bases). CDR1 and CDR2 (germline): LGHNA, YSLEER. V dropped 0 bases and J dropped 1 base, with 16 bases sitting between them. This CDR3 has 19 amino acids.

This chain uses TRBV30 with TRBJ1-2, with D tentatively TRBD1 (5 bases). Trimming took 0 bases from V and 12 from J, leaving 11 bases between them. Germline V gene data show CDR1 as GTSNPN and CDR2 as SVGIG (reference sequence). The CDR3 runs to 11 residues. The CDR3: CAWSVGGGDTF. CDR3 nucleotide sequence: TGTGCCTGGAGTGTGGGGGGTGGGGACACCTTC.

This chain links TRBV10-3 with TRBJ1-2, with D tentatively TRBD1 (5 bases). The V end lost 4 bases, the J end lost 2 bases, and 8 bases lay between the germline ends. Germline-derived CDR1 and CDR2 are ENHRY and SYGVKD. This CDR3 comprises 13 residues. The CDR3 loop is CAISGEGNYGYTF. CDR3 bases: TGTGCCATCAGTGGGGAGGGGAACTATGGCTACACCTTC.

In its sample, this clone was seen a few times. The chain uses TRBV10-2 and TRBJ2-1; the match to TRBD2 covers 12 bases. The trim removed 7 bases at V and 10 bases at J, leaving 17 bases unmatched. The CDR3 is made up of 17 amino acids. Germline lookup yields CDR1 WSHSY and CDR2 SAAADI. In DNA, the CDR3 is TGCGCCAGCAACCCCCGAGGGGCTAGCGGGGGGGCCAAAGAGCAGTTCTTC. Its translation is CASNPRGASGGAKEQFF.

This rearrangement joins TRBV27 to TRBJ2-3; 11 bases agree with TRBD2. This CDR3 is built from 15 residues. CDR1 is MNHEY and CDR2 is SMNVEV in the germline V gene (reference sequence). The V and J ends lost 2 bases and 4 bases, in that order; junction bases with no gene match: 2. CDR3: CASSLASGRSDTQYF. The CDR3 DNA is TGTGCCAGCAGTTTAGCTAGCGGGAGGTCAGATACGCAGTATTTT.

The CDR3 spells CASSQAGGNQPQHF. The CDR3 region has the DNA TGTGCCAGCAGCCAAGCAGGTGGCAATCAGCCCCAGCATTTT. The V call is TRBV14, the J call TRBJ1-5, with unresolved D. V gave up 1 base and J gave up 2 bases, with 6 bases separating them. The V gene's germline CDR1 is SGHDN and CDR2 FVKESK. The CDR3 spans 14 residues.

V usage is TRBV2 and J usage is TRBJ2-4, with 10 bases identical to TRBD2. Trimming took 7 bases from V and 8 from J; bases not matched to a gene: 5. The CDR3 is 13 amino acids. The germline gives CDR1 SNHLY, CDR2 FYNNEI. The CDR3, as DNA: TGTGCCAGCATCCAGCGGGAGGGGGACATTCAGTACTTC. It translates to CASIQREGDIQYF.

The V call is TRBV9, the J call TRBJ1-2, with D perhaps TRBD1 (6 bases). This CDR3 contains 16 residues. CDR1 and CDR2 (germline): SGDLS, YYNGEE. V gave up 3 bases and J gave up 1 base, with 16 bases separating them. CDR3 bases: TGTGCCAGCAGCGAAGAAGACAGGCCTTATAACTATGGCTACACCTTC. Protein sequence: CASSEEDRPYNYGYTF.

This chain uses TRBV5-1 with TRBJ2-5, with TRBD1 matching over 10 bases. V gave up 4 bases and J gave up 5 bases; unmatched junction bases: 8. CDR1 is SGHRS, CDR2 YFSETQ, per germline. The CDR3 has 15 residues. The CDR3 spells CASSTDRGLVETQYF. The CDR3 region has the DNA TGCGCCAGCAGCACAGACAGGGGGCTAGTGGAGACCCAGTACTTC.

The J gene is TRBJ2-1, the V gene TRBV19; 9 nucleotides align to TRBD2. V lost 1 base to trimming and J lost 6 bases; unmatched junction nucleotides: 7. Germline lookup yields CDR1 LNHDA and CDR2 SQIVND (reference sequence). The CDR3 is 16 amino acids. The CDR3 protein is CASSIGSSGTSNEQFF. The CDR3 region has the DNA TGTGCCAGTAGTATAGGCTCTAGCGGGACCTCCAATGAGCAGTTCTTC.

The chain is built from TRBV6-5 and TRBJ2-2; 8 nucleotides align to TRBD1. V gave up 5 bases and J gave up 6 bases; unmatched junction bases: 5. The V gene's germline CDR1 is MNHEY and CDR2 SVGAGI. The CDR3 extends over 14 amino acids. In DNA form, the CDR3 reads TGTGCCAGCAGTCCTGGACAGGGCTCCGGGGAGCTGTTTTTT. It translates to CASSPGQGSGELFF.

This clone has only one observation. Here the CDR3 reads CASSARHANYGYTF. The CDR3 DNA reads TGTGCCAGCAGCGCGAGACACGCTAACTATGGCTACACCTTC. V is TRBV7-2 and J is TRBJ1-2; D unresolved. With 5 bases removed from V and 0 bases from J, the gap between germline ends came to 10 bases. This CDR3 spans 14 amino acids. The V gene's germline CDR1 is SGHTA and CDR2 FQGNSA.

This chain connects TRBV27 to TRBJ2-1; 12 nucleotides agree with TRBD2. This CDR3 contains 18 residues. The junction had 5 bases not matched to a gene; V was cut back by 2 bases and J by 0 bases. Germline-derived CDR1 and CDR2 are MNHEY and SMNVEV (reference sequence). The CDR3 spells CASSLGTSGRSSYNEQFF. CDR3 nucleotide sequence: TGTGCCAGCAGTTTAGGAACTAGCGGGAGGAGCTCCTACAATGAGCAGTTCTTC.

Written as DNA, the CDR3 is TGTGCCAGTACCGATCCGACCCTTGGGGGCCCTCCGAGGGAAAAACTGTTTTTT. It codes for CASTDPTLGGPPREKLFF. The genes are TRBV19 and TRBJ1-4; tentatively, D is TRBD1 (6 bases). The CDR3 runs to 18 residues. V was cut by 7 bases and J by 8 bases, with 29 bases left in between. The germline CDR1 and CDR2 sequences are LNHDA and SQIVND (reference sequence).

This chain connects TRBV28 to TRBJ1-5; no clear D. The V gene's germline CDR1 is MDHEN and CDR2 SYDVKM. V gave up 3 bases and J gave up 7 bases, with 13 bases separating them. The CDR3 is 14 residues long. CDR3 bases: TGTGCCAGCAGTTTGGCCGGGGTCGGACAGCCCCAGCATTTT. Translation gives CASSLAGVGQPQHF.

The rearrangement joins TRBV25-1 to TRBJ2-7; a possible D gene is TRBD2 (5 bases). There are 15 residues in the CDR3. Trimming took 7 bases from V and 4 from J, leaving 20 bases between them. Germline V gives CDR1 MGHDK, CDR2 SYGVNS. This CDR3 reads CASTEGSGLTYEQYF. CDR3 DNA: TGTGCCAGCACCGAAGGATCGGGATTAACATACGAGCAGTACTTC.

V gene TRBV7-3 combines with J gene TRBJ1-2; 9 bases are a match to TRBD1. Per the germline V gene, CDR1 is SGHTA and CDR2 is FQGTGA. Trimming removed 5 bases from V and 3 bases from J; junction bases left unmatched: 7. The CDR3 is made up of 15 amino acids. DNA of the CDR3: TGTGCCAGCAGCCCCGGGACAGGGACTTACTATGGCTACACCTTC. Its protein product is CASSPGTGTYYGYTF. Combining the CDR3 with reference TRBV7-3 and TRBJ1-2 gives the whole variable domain GAGVSQTPSNKVTEKGKYVELRCDPISGHTALYWYRQSLGQGPEFLIYFQGTGAADDSGLPNDRFFAVRPEGSVSTLKIQRTERGDSAVYLCASSPGTGTYYGYTFGSGTRLTVV.

The CDR3 DNA is TGTGCCTGGAGCGCCCTCAACGGACAGGGGAAGTACTTC. Translation: CAWSALNGQGKYF. This sequence joins TRBV30 and TRBJ2-7; 9 bases line up with TRBD1. V lost 3 bases and J lost 11; bases outside the gene matches: 11. The V gene's germline CDR1 is GTSNPN and CDR2 SVGIG (reference sequence). The CDR3 runs to 13 residues.

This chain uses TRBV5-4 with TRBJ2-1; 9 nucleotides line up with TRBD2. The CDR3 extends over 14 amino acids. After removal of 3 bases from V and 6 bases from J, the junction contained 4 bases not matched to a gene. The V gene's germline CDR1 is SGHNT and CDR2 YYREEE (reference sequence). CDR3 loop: CASSSGLAVNEQFF. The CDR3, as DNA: TGTGCCAGCAGCTCGGGACTAGCAGTCAATGAGCAGTTCTTC.

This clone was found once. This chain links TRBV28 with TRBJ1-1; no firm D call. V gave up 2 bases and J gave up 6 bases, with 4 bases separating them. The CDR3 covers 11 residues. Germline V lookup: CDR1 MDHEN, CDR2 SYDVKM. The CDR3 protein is CASSLVAEAFF. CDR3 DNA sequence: TGTGCCAGCAGTTTAGTAGCTGAAGCTTTCTTT.

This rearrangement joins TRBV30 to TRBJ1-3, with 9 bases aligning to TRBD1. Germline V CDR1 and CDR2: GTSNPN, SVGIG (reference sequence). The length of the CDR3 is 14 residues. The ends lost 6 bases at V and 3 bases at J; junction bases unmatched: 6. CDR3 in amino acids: CACLTGGYGNTIYF. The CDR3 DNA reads TGTGCCTGCCTTACAGGGGGCTATGGAAACACCATATATTTT.

In DNA, the CDR3 is TGTGCCAGCAGTTACCTACGGGACAGGGGAGACAATGAGCAGTTCTTC. It encodes CASSYLRDRGDNEQFF. The V gene is TRBV28, the J gene TRBJ2-1; 10 bases map to TRBD1. V lost 4 bases to trimming and J lost 5 bases; unmatched junction nucleotides: 8. The CDR3 loop spans 16 amino acids. Germline CDR1 is MDHEN and CDR2 is SYDVKM.